The next 32 T cell receptor beta chains were all read from a single sample in a study of technical replicates of blood from several donors. Using immunoSEQ multiplex PCR, the repertoire was profiled, and TCRdb retains in-frame clones only, with some absent. Here the sample spans approximately 92,000 clones, approximately 95% being singletons. Sequenced input: T cells isolated from PBMCs. These receptors were obtained from a human donor in good health.

V gene TRBV28 combines with J gene TRBJ2-3; D may be TRBD2 (6 bases). CDR1 is MDHEN and CDR2 is SYDVKM in the germline V gene. With 9 bases removed from V and 1 base from J, the gap between germline ends came to 17 bases. The CDR3 contains 15 residues. CDR3 sequence: CASLESGDRTDTQYF. CDR3 sequence (DNA): TGTGCCAGTTTGGAGTCGGGAGATCGCACAGATACGCAGTATTTT.

This clone was recorded a few times. The chain couples TRBV11-2 to TRBJ2-7; TRBD1 might be the D (6 bases). Germline V gene lookup returns CDR1 SGHAT and CDR2 FQNNGV. The CDR3 is 13 amino acids. Trimming removed 6 bases from V and 4 bases from J, with 13 bases in between. The CDR3 reads CASRTGTRYEQYF. For the CDR3, the DNA is TGTGCCAGCAGAACCGGGACACGTTACGAGCAGTACTTC.

The CDR3 is CASSLRAGGSYNEQFF. The CDR3, as DNA: TGTGCCAGCAGCTTAAGAGCGGGAGGATCATACAATGAGCAGTTCTTC. This chain uses TRBV9 with TRBJ2-1; TRBD2 matches at 9 bases. The CDR3 has 16 amino acids. Trimming took 4 bases from V and 4 from J; bases not matched to a gene: 9. Germline CDR1 and CDR2: SGDLS and YYNGEE.

The V gene is TRBV27, the J gene TRBJ2-2; D is undetermined. Looked up from germline, CDR1 is MNHEY and CDR2 is SMNVEV (reference sequence). V lost 7 bases and J lost 7, with 19 bases in between. The CDR3 is 15 residues long. The CDR3 is CASIPTLTPVGELFF. In DNA form, the CDR3 reads TGTGCCAGCATACCCACTTTAACTCCCGTCGGGGAGCTGTTTTTT.

This chain uses TRBV15 with TRBJ2-3; D possibly corresponds to TRBD2 (6 bases). V lost 1 base to trimming and J lost 5 bases, with 13 bases between them. Germline V CDR1 and CDR2: LNHNV, YYDKDF (reference sequence). The CDR3 sequence is 15 residues long. CDR3 DNA sequence: TGTGCCACCAGCAGAGGGGGGGAAGGGATAGATACGCAGTATTTT. This codes for CATSRGGEGIDTQYF.

This chain uses TRBV4-3 with TRBJ1-5; D remains unclear. V was cut by 0 bases and J by 3 bases, with 6 bases left in between. Germline lookup yields CDR1 LGHNA and CDR2 YSLEER. The CDR3 loop spans 14 amino acids. The CDR3 DNA reads TGCGCCAGCAGCCAAGACCTATCCAATCAGCCCCAGCATTTT. It translates to CASSQDLSNQPQHF.

There are a few counts of this clone. The genes are TRBV9 and TRBJ1-5; 11 nucleotides line up with TRBD1. This CDR3 has 15 amino acids. Germline V gene data show CDR1 as SGDLS and CDR2 as YYNGEE. V shed 4 bases and J 6 bases; nucleotides not matched to a gene: 6. In DNA form, the CDR3 reads TGTGCCAGCAGCCCTGGACAGGGGGCCGGTCAGCCCCAGCATTTT. Its protein product is CASSPGQGAGQPQHF.

V and J are TRBV30 and TRBJ1-4; D gene ambiguous. The V end lost 0 bases, the J end lost 4 bases, and 9 bases lay between the germline ends. The CDR3 loop spans 14 amino acids. Per germline, CDR1 GTSNPN and CDR2 SVGIG (reference sequence). The CDR3 loop is CAWSVRLLNEKLFF. Written as DNA, the CDR3 is TGTGCCTGGAGTGTCAGGCTCCTTAATGAAAAACTGTTTTTT.

This clone was counted once. Here the CDR3 DNA reads TGTGCCTGGAGTGCACAGGGGATGGGAGATACGCAGTATTTT. The encoded protein is CAWSAQGMGDTQYF. The V and J genes are TRBV30 and TRBJ2-3, with 7 bases identical to TRBD1. Germline assignment: CDR1 GTSNPN and CDR2 SVGIG (reference sequence). The CDR3 covers 14 residues. Trimming cost V 1 base and J 5 bases; bases outside gene matches: 6.

V gene TRBV5-1 combines with J gene TRBJ2-1; D uncertain. Trimming left V 2 bases short and J 3 bases short, with 9 bases between. CDR3 size: 14 residues. CDR1 is SGHRS and CDR2 is YFSETQ in the germline V gene. The CDR3, as DNA: TGCGCCAGCAGCTTACAGAAAAACTACAATGAGCAGTTCTTC. It translates to CASSLQKNYNEQFF.

V and J are TRBV19 and TRBJ2-5, with D tentatively TRBD2 (5 bases). Germline CDR1 is LNHDA and CDR2 is SQIVND (reference sequence). The CDR3 length is 14 residues. Deletions cut 4 bases from V and 1 base from J, with 10 bases between. The CDR3 loop reads CASSTRGTQETQYF. In nucleotides, the CDR3 is TGTGCCAGTAGTACCCGGGGAACCCAAGAGACCCAGTACTTC.

The rearrangement joins TRBV27 to TRBJ2-2; 8 bases are a match to TRBD1. V shed 1 base, J shed 7 bases, and the junction held 8 bases outside the gene matches. The germline gives CDR1 MNHEY, CDR2 SMNVEV (reference sequence). The CDR3 spans 16 residues. The CDR3 reads CASSLFRQGRNGELFF. The CDR3 nucleotides read TGTGCCAGCAGTTTATTCCGACAGGGGCGCAACGGGGAGCTGTTTTTT.

The chain links TRBV7-8 to TRBJ2-3; TRBD1 might be the D (6 bases). CDR1 is SGHVS, CDR2 FQNEAQ, per germline. Trimming shortened V by 5 bases and J by 6 bases, and 18 bases separated the two germline ends. The CDR3 extends over 15 amino acids. The CDR3 loop is CASSPGQSRMDTQYF. As DNA, the CDR3 is TGTGCCAGCAGCCCAGGACAGAGTCGGATGGATACGCAGTATTTT.

The chain is built from TRBV18 and TRBJ2-3, with TRBD2 as a possible D gene (5 bases). This CDR3 is built from 14 residues. The germline V and J ends were trimmed by 3 bases and 6 bases, with 13 bases remaining between them. Germline values: CDR1 KGHSH, CDR2 LQKENI. Here the CDR3 DNA reads TGTGCCAGCTCACCGGACTCATCGTGGGATACGCAGTATTTT. Its protein product is CASSPDSSWDTQYF.

The V and J genes are TRBV6-5 and TRBJ1-2; D possibly corresponds to TRBD1 (5 bases). This CDR3 spans 12 amino acids. Trimming took 8 bases from V and 4 from J, leaving 11 bases between them. Germline CDR1 is MNHEY and CDR2 is SVGAGI. The CDR3 spells CASAAGGYGYTF. CDR3 DNA: TGTGCCAGCGCCGCGGGGGGCTATGGCTACACCTTC.

The rearrangement links TRBV7-9 to TRBJ1-2; D call uncertain. V shed 1 base and J shed 8 bases, with 8 bases lying between them. CDR3 size: 12 residues. Germline V gives CDR1 SEHNR, CDR2 FQNEAQ (reference sequence). The CDR3 spells CASSLEAGGYTF. Here the CDR3 DNA reads TGTGCCAGCAGCTTAGAAGCGGGCGGCTACACCTTC.

The chain links TRBV2 to TRBJ1-4, with 7 nucleotides matching TRBD1. The CDR3 extends over 14 amino acids. Germline values: CDR1 SNHLY, CDR2 FYNNEI. J lost 5 bases, V lost 6 bases, and 6 bases had no gene match. For the CDR3, the DNA is TGTGCCAGCAGAAGACAGGGACCAAATGAAAAACTGTTTTTT. As protein: CASRRQGPNEKLFF.

This chain links TRBV7-9 with TRBJ2-5, with 7 positions matching TRBD1. After removal of 5 bases from V and 5 bases from J, the junction contained 5 bases not matched to a gene. The CDR3 spans 13 residues. The germline CDR1 and CDR2 sequences are SEHNR and FQNEAQ (reference sequence). DNA for the CDR3: TGTGCCAGCAGCCGCTTGGGACAGGAGACCCAGTACTTC. This translates into CASSRLGQETQYF.

This clone was seen once. The genes are TRBV5-4 and TRBJ2-7; 9 nucleotides match TRBD1. The CDR3 covers 15 residues. V dropped 3 bases and J dropped 2; count of bases not matched to a gene: 6. The germline gives CDR1 SGHNT, CDR2 YYREEE (reference sequence). This CDR3 is CASSSLGQGTYEQYF. As DNA, the CDR3 is TGTGCCAGCAGCTCCCTAGGACAGGGGACCTACGAGCAGTACTTC.

The chain carries TRBV15 and TRBJ2-7, with D perhaps matching TRBD2 (6 bases). From germline, CDR1 is LNHNV and CDR2 YYDKDF (reference sequence). This CDR3 is built from 15 residues. V was trimmed by 5 bases and J by 2 bases, leaving 16 bases between them. CDR3 sequence: CATSPTLSGTYEQYF. The CDR3 DNA reads as TGTGCCACCAGCCCAACCCTTAGCGGCACCTACGAGCAGTACTTC.

This clone appeared a single time. The chain combines TRBV9 with TRBJ2-3, with D uncertain. The CDR3 has 16 amino acids. Germline V gives CDR1 SGDLS, CDR2 YYNGEE. The V end lost 0 bases, the J end lost 3 bases, and 14 bases lay between the germline ends. The CDR3 region is CASSVVGQRWTDTQYF. The CDR3 DNA follows: TGTGCCAGCAGCGTAGTTGGGCAAAGGTGGACAGATACGCAGTATTTT. Combining the CDR3 with reference TRBV9 and TRBJ2-3 gives the whole variable domain DSGVTQTPKHLITATGQRVTLRCSPRSGDLSVYWYQQSLDQGLQFLIQYYNGEERAKGNILERFSAQQFPDLHSELNLSSLELGDSALYFCASSVVGQRWTDTQYFGPGTRLTVL.

The rearrangement uses TRBV28 and TRBJ1-3; weak D call: TRBD1 (5 bases). Germline V gene sequence: CDR1 MDHEN, CDR2 SYDVKM. Trimming pared 3 bases from V and 1 base from J, leaving 13 bases between. This CDR3 has 16 residues. The CDR3 is CASSFAGIWSGNTIYF. The CDR3 DNA is TGTGCCAGCAGTTTCGCAGGGATATGGTCTGGAAACACCATATATTTT. Full variable domain (outside the CDR3, taken from reference TRBV28 and TRBJ1-3): DVKVTQSSRYLVKRTGEKVFLECVQDMDHENMFWYRQDPGLGLRLIYFSYDVKMKEKGDIPEGYSVSREKKERFSLILESASTNQTSMYLCASSFAGIWSGNTIYFGEGSWLTVV.

The chain employs TRBV6-5 and TRBJ1-1; tentative D call: TRBD1 (5 bases). The germline CDR1 and CDR2 sequences are MNHEY and SVGAGI. The ends were cut back, 3 bases at V and 5 bases at J, with 16 bases in the middle. There are 15 residues in the CDR3. DNA for the CDR3: TGTGCCAGCAGTTATCAGGGAGGTAAGTTAACTGAAGCTTTCTTT. Translation gives CASSYQGGKLTEAFF.

This rearrangement joins TRBV28 to TRBJ1-2; D may be TRBD1 (6 bases). Trimming removed 7 bases from V and 0 bases from J, with 15 bases in between. The CDR3 loop spans 15 amino acids. Looked up from germline, CDR1 is MDHEN and CDR2 is SYDVKM. DNA for the CDR3: TGTGCCAGCAACCCGGAGAGGGGGACTAACTATGGCTACACCTTC. This gives the protein CASNPERGTNYGYTF.

The J gene is TRBJ2-5, the V gene TRBV29-1; the D is unclear. The CDR3 extends over 14 amino acids. The V gene lost 4 bases and the J gene lost 2 bases, with 14 bases spanning the gap. The germline V gene has CDR1 SQVTM and CDR2 ANQGSEA. The chain's CDR3 is CSVADRVNQETQYF. As DNA, the CDR3 is TGCAGCGTTGCGGATCGGGTCAATCAAGAGACCCAGTACTTC.

The chain combines TRBV7-7 with TRBJ2-2, with a possible D match to TRBD2 (5 bases). The germline gives CDR1 SSHAT, CDR2 FNYEAQ (reference sequence). Trimming pared 5 bases from V and 7 bases from J, leaving 8 bases between. This CDR3 contains 12 residues. CDR3 in amino acids: CASSLSGGELFF. In nucleotides, the CDR3 is TGTGCCAGCAGCCTGAGCGGCGGGGAGCTGTTTTTT.

The chain uses TRBV7-8 and TRBJ2-1, with D maybe TRBD1 (6 bases). Germline V gives CDR1 SGHVS, CDR2 FQNEAQ. The V and J ends lost 5 bases and 13 bases respectively, with 12 bases between them. CDR3 size: 11 residues. CDR3 sequence reads: CASSLQGIQFF. In nucleotides, the CDR3 is TGTGCCAGCAGCCTACAGGGAATCCAGTTCTTC.

V is TRBV19 and J is TRBJ1-1, with 8 bases that match TRBD1. Germline loops: CDR1 LNHDA, CDR2 SQIVND (reference sequence). The CDR3 runs 14 residues. After removal of 5 bases from V and 4 bases from J, the junction contained 6 bases not matched to a gene. Here the CDR3 reads CASSPHRGATEAFF. Written as DNA, the CDR3 is TGTGCCAGTAGTCCTCACAGGGGGGCCACTGAAGCTTTCTTT.

The chain employs TRBV5-6 and TRBJ1-1; D is uncertain. This CDR3 has 15 amino acids. V was trimmed by 2 bases and J by 2 bases, leaving 13 bases between them. Germline values: CDR1 SGHDT, CDR2 YYEEEE. The DNA of the CDR3 is TGTGCCAGCAGCTTAAGGAGTCGCCAAAACACTGAAGCTTTCTTT. Its translation: CASSLRSRQNTEAFF.

In the case of this clone: Distinct nucleotide sequences in the sample also encode this CDR3. The chain is built from TRBV27 and TRBJ2-7; 7 bases match TRBD2. The CDR3 extends over 15 amino acids. The germline V gene has CDR1 MNHEY and CDR2 SMNVEV (reference sequence). Losses at the gene ends were 7 bases for V and 3 bases for J; bases not matched to a gene: 12. The CDR3 region is CASIDRTSGNYEQYF. The CDR3 nucleotides read TGTGCCAGCATCGATAGGACTAGTGGCAACTACGAGCAGTACTTC.

This chain joins TRBV19 and TRBJ1-5; unclear D gene. Per the germline V gene, CDR1 is LNHDA and CDR2 is SQIVND (reference sequence). CDR3 length equals 16 residues. The germline V and J ends were trimmed by 3 bases and 2 bases, with 14 bases remaining between them. CDR3: CASSMRVEVGNQPQHF. In nucleotides, the CDR3 is TGTGCCAGTAGTATGAGGGTGGAGGTCGGCAATCAGCCCCAGCATTTT.

The chain joins TRBV18 to TRBJ2-1; TRBD2 is a possible D gene (5 bases). Germline V gene lookup returns CDR1 KGHSH and CDR2 LQKENI. V was clipped by 4 bases and J by 8 bases, with 6 bases between them. The length of the CDR3 is 11 residues. The CDR3: CASSQADEQFF. The CDR3 DNA sequence: TGTGCCAGCTCACAAGCGGATGAGCAGTTCTTC. The full variable domain, rest sourced from reference TRBV18 and TRBJ2-1, is NAGVMQNPRHLVRRRGQEARLRCSPMKGHSHVYWYRQLPEEGLKFMVYLQKENIIDESGMPKERFSAEFPKEGPSILRIQQVVRGDSAAYFCASSQADEQFFGPGTRLTVL.